This T cell receptor beta chain came from a study of vaccination effects on CD4 cells after COVID-19. Study-level points and caveats: Of the vaccine-induced clones from healthy vaccinees, merely 1 of 255 recognized common cold coronaviruses as well. At late timepoints after vaccination, vaccine- and infection-induced clones shrank markedly.

As concerns this clone: Its target is not known.

Germline CDR1 is MGHDK and CDR2 is SYGVNS. The CDR3 runs 17 residues. Losses at the gene ends were 1 base for V and 1 base for J; bases not matched to a gene: 6. Method: immunoSEQ multiplex PCR; TCRdb's copy keeps in-frame clones and lacks some. The data contain some 70,000 clones, 80% of them singletons. Expansion with viral peptide pools was applied to antigen-specific CD4+ T cells by the ViraFEST assay prior to sequencing. Having been cultured for about 10 days, the cells underwent CD4+ T cell isolation. No vaccinee had earlier SARS-CoV-2 infection, and nucleocapsid antibodies were negative. For each well, two million PBMC were cultured with about 10 IU/ml IL-2 and around 10 ug/ml peptides.

The specimen was CD4+ T cells from PBMCs cultured with SARS-CoV-2 spike peptides, collected before COVID-19 vaccination. The source is a human donor who received a COVID-19 vaccine. The chain uses TRBV25-1 and TRBJ1-1; 10 bases align to TRBD1. The CDR3 loop is CASSEWDRGIGNTEAFF. The CDR3 DNA reads as TGTGCCAGCAGTGAATGGGACAGGGGAATTGGGAACACTGAAGCTTTCTTT.